This entry lists 14 T cell receptor beta chains sequenced from one sample in a study of cytomegalovirus exposure and HLA in healthy donors. With 60 Vbeta and 13 Jbeta primers, the PCR was carried out. The repertoire was sequenced with immunoSEQ multiplex PCR; TCRdb's copy has only in-frame clones and lacks some. The sample lists around 180,000 clones, around 68% occurring once. Sequenced: PBMCs. These receptors were obtained from a girl aged 5-17 years in good health and CMV-seronegative.

The chain employs TRBV5-6 and TRBJ2-3; D not certain. With 1 base removed from V and 2 bases from J, the gap between germline ends came to 23 bases. Germline values: CDR1 SGHDT, CDR2 YYEEEE. The CDR3 has 19 residues. The CDR3 DNA reads as TGTGCCAGCAGCTTGTTCAGTCCGTATCTGGGCCGTACCACAGATACGCAGTATTTT. This gives the protein CASSLFSPYLGRTTDTQYF.

Only one count was recorded for this clone. The V gene is TRBV2, the J gene TRBJ1-1; TRBD1 might be the D (5 bases). This CDR3 has 15 amino acids. V lost 3 bases and J 7 bases, leaving 18 bases between the germline ends. CDR1 SNHLY and CDR2 FYNNEI come from the germline V gene. The CDR3, as DNA: TGTGCCAGCAGTGACTTCGCCACAGGTGTAAATGAAGCTTTCTTT. It is translated as CASSDFATGVNEAFF.

The V call is TRBV7-3, the J call TRBJ2-3; 11 nucleotides line up with TRBD2. The trim removed 2 bases at V and 3 bases at J, leaving 1 base unmatched. CDR1 is SGHTA, CDR2 FQGTGA, per germline. The CDR3 has 15 amino acids. The CDR3 bases are TGTGCCAGCAGCTTAGCTAGCGGGGGGACAGATACGCAGTATTTT. Residues: CASSLASGGTDTQYF. Drawing the rest from reference TRBV7-3 and TRBJ2-3, the complete variable domain is GAGVSQTPSNKVTEKGKYVELRCDPISGHTALYWYRQSLGQGPEFLIYFQGTGAADDSGLPNDRFFAVRPEGSVSTLKIQRTERGDSAVYLCASSLASGGTDTQYFGPGTRLTVL.

The chain links TRBV18 to TRBJ1-1; no clear D. Germline loops: CDR1 KGHSH, CDR2 LQKENI. The V end lost 6 bases, the J end lost 2 bases, and 10 bases lay between the germline ends. The length of the CDR3 is 13 residues. CDR3 in DNA: TGTGCCAGCTCGTACGAGGATAACACTGAAGCTTTCTTT. It codes for CASSYEDNTEAFF.

The chain has TRBV15 and TRBJ1-3; D is uncertain. The CDR3 sequence is 16 residues long. Germline V gene lookup returns CDR1 LNHNV and CDR2 YYDKDF (reference sequence). The ends were cut back, 3 bases at V and 3 bases at J, with 15 bases in the middle. The CDR3 is CATSSDLLAFGNTIYF. Written as DNA, the CDR3 is TGTGCCACCAGCAGTGACCTCTTAGCATTTGGAAACACCATATATTTT.

The V call is TRBV7-9, the J call TRBJ2-7; D not resolved. CDR3 length: 12 residues. Germline V gene lookup returns CDR1 SEHNR and CDR2 FQNEAQ (reference sequence). Deletions cut 5 bases from V and 6 bases from J, with 11 bases between. CDR3 region: CASSADGSEQYF. CDR3 nucleotide sequence: TGTGCCAGCAGCGCCGACGGGTCCGAGCAGTACTTC.

The rearrangement uses TRBV27 and TRBJ1-4, with D unresolved. Trimming pared 1 base from V and 7 bases from J, leaving 13 bases between. Germline V gene lookup returns CDR1 MNHEY and CDR2 SMNVEV (reference sequence). This CDR3 comprises 15 residues. This CDR3 reads CASSLWSAQAEKLFF. CDR3 DNA sequence: TGTGCCAGCAGTTTATGGTCCGCGCAGGCTGAAAAACTGTTTTTT. Full variable domain (remainder filled in from reference TRBV27 and TRBJ1-4): EAQVTQNPRYLITVTGKKLTVTCSQNMNHEYMSWYRQDPGLGLRQIYYSMNVEVTDKGDVPEGYKVSRKEKRNFPLILESPSPNQTSLYFCASSLWSAQAEKLFFGSGTQLSVL.

The chain has TRBV4-1 and TRBJ2-3; TRBD1 is a possible D gene (5 bases). CDR3 length: 16 residues. CDR1 is MGHRA and CDR2 is YSYEKL in the germline V gene. Trimming removed 1 base at V and 4 bases at J, with 15 bases between. The CDR3 DNA follows: TGCGCCAGCAGCCAAGTCGGAAGGGAAGGGGCAGATACGCAGTATTTT. This sequence encodes CASSQVGREGADTQYF.

This clone was seen once. V usage is TRBV27 and J usage is TRBJ1-2; the D gene is possibly TRBD1 (5 bases). Germline V lookup: CDR1 MNHEY, CDR2 SMNVEV (reference sequence). V gave up 3 bases and J gave up 5 bases, with 16 bases separating them. CDR3 length: 15 residues. In nucleotides, the CDR3 is TGTGCCAGCAGTTTTGGGCCCCTGGAGGGGTATGGCTACACCTTC. This codes for CASSFGPLEGYGYTF.

This clone turned up a few times. This rearrangement joins TRBV7-9 to TRBJ1-1, with a weak D call TRBD1 (5 bases). Germline CDR1 and CDR2: SEHNR and FQNEAQ (reference sequence). The V and J ends lost 6 bases and 4 bases respectively, with 15 bases between them. This CDR3 contains 14 residues. The CDR3 is CASRLTNQGTEAFF. Written as DNA, the CDR3 is TGTGCCAGCAGGCTTACAAACCAGGGCACTGAAGCTTTCTTT.

This clone was counted only a few times. This chain uses TRBV9 with TRBJ1-3; 7 bases are a match to TRBD1. V gave up 2 bases and J gave up 0 bases; unmatched junction bases: 5. This CDR3 is built from 16 residues. Germline CDR1 reads SGDLS; CDR2 reads YYNGEE. For the CDR3, the DNA is TGTGCCAGCAGCGTCGGGACAGAAAGCTCTGGAAACACCATATATTTT. This encodes CASSVGTESSGNTIYF.

J is TRBJ2-3 and V is TRBV9; maybe TRBD2 (5 bases). This CDR3 has 15 residues. Trimming shortened V by 6 bases and J by 0 bases, and 14 bases separated the two germline ends. Per germline, CDR1 SGDLS and CDR2 YYNGEE. For the CDR3, the DNA is TGTGCCAGCACCACCCATCCGGGGAGCACAGATACGCAGTATTTT. Protein product: CASTTHPGSTDTQYF.

The chain joins TRBV7-8 to TRBJ1-1; D is unclear. Germline V gene sequence: CDR1 SGHVS, CDR2 FQNEAQ. Deletions cut 5 bases from V and 9 bases from J, with 16 bases between. The CDR3 is 13 residues long. CDR3 amino acids: CASSPRRLDQAFF. CDR3 DNA: TGTGCCAGCAGCCCCCGCAGGTTAGATCAAGCTTTCTTT.

The chain has TRBV6-4 and TRBJ1-5, with D perhaps matching TRBD1 (5 bases). Between the trimmed V and J ends, which lost 0 bases and 2 bases, there was a span of 5 bases. Germline V gene sequence: CDR1 MRHNA, CDR2 SNTAGT. The CDR3 loop spans 14 amino acids. CDR3 bases: TGTGCCAGCAGTGACTCAGGGGGCAATCAGCCCCAGCATTTT. It specifies CASSDSGGNQPQHF.